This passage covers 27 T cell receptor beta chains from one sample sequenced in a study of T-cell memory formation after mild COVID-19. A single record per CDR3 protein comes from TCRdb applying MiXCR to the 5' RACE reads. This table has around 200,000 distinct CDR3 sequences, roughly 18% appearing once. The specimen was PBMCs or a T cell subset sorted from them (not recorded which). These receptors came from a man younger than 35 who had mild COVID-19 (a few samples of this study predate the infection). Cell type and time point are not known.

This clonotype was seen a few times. In DNA, the CDR3 is TGTGCCAGCAGTTACGGACAGGGAATGGAAAAACTGTTTTTT. The encoded protein is CASSYGQGMEKLFF. V is TRBV6-5 and J is TRBJ1-4, with TRBD1 matching over 8 bases. The CDR3 totals 14 residues. From germline, CDR1 is MNHEY and CDR2 SVGAGI. Trimming removed 2 bases from V and 8 bases from J; junction bases left unmatched: 4.

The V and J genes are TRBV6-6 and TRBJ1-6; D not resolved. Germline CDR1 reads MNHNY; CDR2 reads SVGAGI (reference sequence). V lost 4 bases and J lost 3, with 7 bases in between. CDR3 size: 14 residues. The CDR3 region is CASSSLLYNSPLHF. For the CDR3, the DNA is TGTGCCAGCAGTTCGCTCCTCTATAATTCACCCCTCCACTTT.

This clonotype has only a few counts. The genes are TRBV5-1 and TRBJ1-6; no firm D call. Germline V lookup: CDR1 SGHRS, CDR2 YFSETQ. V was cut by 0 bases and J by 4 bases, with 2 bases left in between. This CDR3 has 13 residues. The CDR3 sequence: CASSLGYNSPLHF. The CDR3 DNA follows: TGCGCCAGCAGCTTGGGTTATAATTCACCCCTCCACTTT.

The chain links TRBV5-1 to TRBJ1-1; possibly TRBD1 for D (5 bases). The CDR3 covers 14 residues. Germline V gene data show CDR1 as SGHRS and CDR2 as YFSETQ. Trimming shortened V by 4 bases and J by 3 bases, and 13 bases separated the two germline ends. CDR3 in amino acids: CASSPGPGDTEAFF. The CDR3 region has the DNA TGCGCCAGCAGCCCGGGGCCGGGGGACACTGAAGCTTTCTTT. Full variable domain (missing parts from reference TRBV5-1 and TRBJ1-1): KAGVTQTPRYLIKTRGQQVTLSCSPISGHRSVSWYQQTPGQGLQFLFEYFSETQRNKGNFPGRFSGRQFSNSRSEMNVSTLELGDSALYLCASSPGPGDTEAFFGQGTRLTVV.

In nucleotides, the CDR3 is TGTGCCAGCAGCGTAGGAGGAGGGCAGGGGGAGGGGGACACTGAAGCTTTCTTT. Translation gives CASSVGGGQGEGDTEAFF. The chain carries TRBV9 and TRBJ1-1; 7 bases are a match to TRBD1. This CDR3 is 18 amino acids long. Looked up from germline, CDR1 is SGDLS and CDR2 is YYNGEE. V lost 0 bases to trimming and J lost 3 bases; unmatched junction nucleotides: 14.

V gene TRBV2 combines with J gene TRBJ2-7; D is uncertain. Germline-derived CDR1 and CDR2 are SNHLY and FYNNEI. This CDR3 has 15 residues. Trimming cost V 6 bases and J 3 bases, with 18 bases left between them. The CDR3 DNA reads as TGTGCCAGCAGCAAAATGGCGGTCGAAGTCTACGAGCAGTACTTC. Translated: CASSKMAVEVYEQYF.

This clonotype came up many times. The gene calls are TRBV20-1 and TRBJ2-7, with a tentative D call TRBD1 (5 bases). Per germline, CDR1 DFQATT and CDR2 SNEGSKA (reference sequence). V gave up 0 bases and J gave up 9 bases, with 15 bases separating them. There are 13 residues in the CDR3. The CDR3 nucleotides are TGCAGTGCTAGAGATCCGGCAGGGCTGGGGCAGTACTTC. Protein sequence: CSARDPAGLGQYF.

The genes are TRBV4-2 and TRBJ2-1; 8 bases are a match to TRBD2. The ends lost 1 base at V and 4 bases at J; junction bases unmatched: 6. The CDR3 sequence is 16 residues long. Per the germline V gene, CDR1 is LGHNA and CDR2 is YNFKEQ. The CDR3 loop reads CASSQVGGGTYNEQFF. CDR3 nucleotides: TGTGCCAGCAGCCAAGTAGGCGGGGGGACATACAATGAGCAGTTCTTC.

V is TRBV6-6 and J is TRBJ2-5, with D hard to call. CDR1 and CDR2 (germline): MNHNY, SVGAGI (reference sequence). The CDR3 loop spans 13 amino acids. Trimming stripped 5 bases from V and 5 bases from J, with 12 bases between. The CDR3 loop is CASSTPVGETQYF. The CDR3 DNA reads TGTGCCAGCAGTACCCCGGTGGGGGAGACCCAGTACTTC.

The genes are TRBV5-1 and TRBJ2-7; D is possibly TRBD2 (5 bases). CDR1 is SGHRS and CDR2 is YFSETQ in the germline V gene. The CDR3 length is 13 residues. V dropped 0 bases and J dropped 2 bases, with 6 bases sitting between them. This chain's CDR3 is CASSLEGAYEQYV. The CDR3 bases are TGCGCCAGCAGCTTGGAGGGAGCCTACGAGCAGTACGTC.

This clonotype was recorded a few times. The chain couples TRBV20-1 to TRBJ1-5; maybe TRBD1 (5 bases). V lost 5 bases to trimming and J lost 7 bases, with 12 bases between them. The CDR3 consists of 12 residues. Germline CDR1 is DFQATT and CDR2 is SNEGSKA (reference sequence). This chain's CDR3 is CSARRARQPQHF. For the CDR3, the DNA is TGCAGTGCTCGCAGGGCCCGGCAGCCCCAGCATTTT.

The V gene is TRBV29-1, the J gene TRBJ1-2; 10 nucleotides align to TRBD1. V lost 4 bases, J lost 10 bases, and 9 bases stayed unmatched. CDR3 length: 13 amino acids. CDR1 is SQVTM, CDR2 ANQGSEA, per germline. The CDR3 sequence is CSVGVGQGNSYTF. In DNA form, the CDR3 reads TGCAGCGTTGGTGTGGGACAGGGGAATTCCTACACCTTC.

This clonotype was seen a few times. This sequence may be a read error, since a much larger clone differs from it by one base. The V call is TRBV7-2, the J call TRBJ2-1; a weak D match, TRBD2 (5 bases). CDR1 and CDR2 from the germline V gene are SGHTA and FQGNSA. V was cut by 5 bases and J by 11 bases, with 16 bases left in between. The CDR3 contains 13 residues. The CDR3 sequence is CASSMGAGSQQFF. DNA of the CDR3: TGTGCCAGCAGCATGGGTGCGGGCAGTCAGCAGTTCTTC.

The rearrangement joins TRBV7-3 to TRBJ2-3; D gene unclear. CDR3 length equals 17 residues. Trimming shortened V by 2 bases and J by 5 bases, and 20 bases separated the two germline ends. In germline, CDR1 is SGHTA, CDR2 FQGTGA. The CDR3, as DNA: TGTGCCAGCAGCTTATCTACGAGTAGGCTAGTTGGAGATACGCAGTATTTT. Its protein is CASSLSTSRLVGDTQYF.

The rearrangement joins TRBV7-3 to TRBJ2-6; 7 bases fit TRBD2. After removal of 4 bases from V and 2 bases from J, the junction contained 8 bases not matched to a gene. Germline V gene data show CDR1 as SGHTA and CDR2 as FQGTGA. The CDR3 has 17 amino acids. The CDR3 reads CASSSGAGRTGANVLTF. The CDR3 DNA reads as TGTGCCAGCAGCTCGGGTGCCGGGAGGACTGGGGCCAACGTCCTGACTTTC.

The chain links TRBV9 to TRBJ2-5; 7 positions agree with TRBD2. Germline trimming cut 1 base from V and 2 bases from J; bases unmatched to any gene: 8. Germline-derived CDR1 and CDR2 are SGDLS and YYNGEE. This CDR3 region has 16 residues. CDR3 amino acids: CASSVMGGGPQETQYF. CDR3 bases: TGTGCCAGCAGCGTAATGGGCGGGGGACCTCAAGAGACCCAGTACTTC.

The CDR3 DNA is TGTGCCAGCAGCTTCCAGGGTGGGAGAGGCTACGAGCAGTACTTC. Its protein is CASSFQGGRGYEQYF. The V and J genes are TRBV7-2 and TRBJ2-7, with D perhaps being TRBD1 or TRBD2 (5 bases each). The CDR3 has 15 residues. Germline values: CDR1 SGHTA, CDR2 FQGNSA. Trimming removed 3 bases from V and 3 bases from J, with 15 bases in between.

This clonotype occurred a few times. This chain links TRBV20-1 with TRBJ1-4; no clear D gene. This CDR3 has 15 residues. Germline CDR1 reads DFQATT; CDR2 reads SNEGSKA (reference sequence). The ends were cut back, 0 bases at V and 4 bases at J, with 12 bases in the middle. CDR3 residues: CSARDFGKDNEKLFF. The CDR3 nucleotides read TGCAGTGCTAGAGATTTCGGAAAGGATAATGAAAAACTGTTTTTT.

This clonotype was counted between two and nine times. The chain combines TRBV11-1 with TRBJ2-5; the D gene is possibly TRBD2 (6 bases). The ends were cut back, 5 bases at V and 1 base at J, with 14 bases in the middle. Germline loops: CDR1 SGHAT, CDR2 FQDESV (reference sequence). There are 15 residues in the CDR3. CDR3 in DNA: TGTGCCAGCAGCCAAGCCGGGACTTCCCAAGAGACCCAGTACTTC. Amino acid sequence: CASSQAGTSQETQYF.

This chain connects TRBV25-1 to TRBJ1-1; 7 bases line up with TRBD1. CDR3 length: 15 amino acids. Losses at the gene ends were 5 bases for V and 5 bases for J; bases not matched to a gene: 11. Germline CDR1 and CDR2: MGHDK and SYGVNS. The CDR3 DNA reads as TGTGCCAGCAGTCCCCGAAAGCAGGGGGGGACTGAAGCTTTCTTT. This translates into CASSPRKQGGTEAFF.

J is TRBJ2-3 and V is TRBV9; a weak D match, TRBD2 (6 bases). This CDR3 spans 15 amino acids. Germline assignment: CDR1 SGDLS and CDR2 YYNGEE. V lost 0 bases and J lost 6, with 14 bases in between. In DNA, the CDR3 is TGTGCCAGCAGCGTAGAAGGGACTGCCGGGGATACGCAGTATTTT. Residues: CASSVEGTAGDTQYF.

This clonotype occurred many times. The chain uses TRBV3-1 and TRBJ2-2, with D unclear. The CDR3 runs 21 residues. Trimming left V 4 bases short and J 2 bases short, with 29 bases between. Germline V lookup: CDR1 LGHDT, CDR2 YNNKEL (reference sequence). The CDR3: CASSPTPGTTRRSTNTGELFF. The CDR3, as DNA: TGTGCCAGCAGCCCTACCCCGGGCACCACCAGGAGAAGTACAAACACCGGGGAGCTGTTTTTT.

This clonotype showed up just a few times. CDR3 nucleotide sequence: TGCGCCAGCAGCTCCGGGACACCGTATGTCGGGGAGCTGTTTTTT. Residues: CASSSGTPYVGELFF. The chain uses TRBV5-1 and TRBJ2-2, with a possible D match to TRBD1 (6 bases). V dropped 3 bases and J dropped 7 bases, with 16 bases sitting between them. The CDR3 is 15 amino acids. CDR1 is SGHRS and CDR2 is YFSETQ in the germline V gene.

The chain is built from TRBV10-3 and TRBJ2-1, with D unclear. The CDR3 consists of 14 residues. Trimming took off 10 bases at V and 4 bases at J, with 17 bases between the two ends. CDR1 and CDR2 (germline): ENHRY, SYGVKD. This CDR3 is CATVYSSIYNEQFF. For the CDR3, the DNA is TGTGCCACCGTCTATTCGTCCATTTACAATGAGCAGTTCTTC.

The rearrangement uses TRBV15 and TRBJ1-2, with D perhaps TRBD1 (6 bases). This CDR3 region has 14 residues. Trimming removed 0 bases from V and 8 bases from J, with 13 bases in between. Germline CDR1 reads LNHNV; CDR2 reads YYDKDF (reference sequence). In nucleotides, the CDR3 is TGTGCCACCAGCAGAGATCCAGGGGATGGCGGCTACACCTTC. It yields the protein CATSRDPGDGGYTF.

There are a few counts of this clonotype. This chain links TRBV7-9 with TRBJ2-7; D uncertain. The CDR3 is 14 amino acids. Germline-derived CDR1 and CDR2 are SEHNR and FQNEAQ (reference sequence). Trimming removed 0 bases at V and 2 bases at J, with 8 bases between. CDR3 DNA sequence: TGTGCCAGCAGCTTAGCTGGGTCACCCTACGAGCAGTACGTC. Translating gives CASSLAGSPYEQYV.

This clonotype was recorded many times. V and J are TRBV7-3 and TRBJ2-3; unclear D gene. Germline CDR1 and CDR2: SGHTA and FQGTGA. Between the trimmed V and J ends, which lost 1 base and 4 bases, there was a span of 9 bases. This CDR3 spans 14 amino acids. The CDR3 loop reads CASSLKVQPDTQYF. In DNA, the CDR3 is TGTGCCAGCAGCTTAAAGGTCCAGCCAGATACGCAGTATTTT.